Each of the 20 T cell receptor beta chains below was sequenced from the same sample in a study of T cells in Graves' hyperthyroidism and ophthalmopathy. RNA transcripts were the template for amplifying TCR beta CDR3 regions. In the first-round RT-PCR of the TCR CDR3, the HTBI primer set was used. TCRdb reprocessed the multiplex PCR reads with MiXCR, giving one entry per CDR3 protein. The profile shows about 290,000 distinct CDR3 sequences, approximately 17% of them singletons. The sequenced material came from blood. Receptor source: a woman between 55 and 75 years old with Graves' ophthalmopathy.

Many counts were recorded for this clonotype. This chain uses TRBV29-1 with TRBJ1-1, with D hard to call. With 1 base removed from V and 5 bases from J, the gap between germline ends came to 14 bases. CDR1 and CDR2 (germline): SQVTM, ANQGSEA. The CDR3 sequence is 14 residues long. The CDR3 is CSVEGTYIGTEAFF. The CDR3 nucleotides read TGCAGCGTTGAAGGGACCTACATTGGGACTGAAGCTTTCTTT.

This clonotype was found many times. The chain couples TRBV28 to TRBJ1-6, with TRBD1 matching 11 bases. Unmatched junction bases numbered 5, after V lost 6 bases and J lost 10 bases. CDR1 and CDR2 (germline): MDHEN, SYDVKM. This CDR3 has 14 amino acids. CDR3 region: CASRGGTGGSPLHF. CDR3 coding DNA: TGTGCCAGCAGGGGGGGGACAGGGGGATCACCCCTCCACTTT.

This clonotype has just a few counts. This chain uses TRBV14 with TRBJ2-5; D call uncertain. The CDR3 has 16 amino acids. V dropped 1 base and J dropped 5 bases, with 17 bases sitting between them. The V gene's germline CDR1 is SGHDN and CDR2 FVKESK. As DNA, the CDR3 is TGTGCCAGCAGCCAAGGTGGCAGATGGCGATCGGAGACCCAGTACTTC. This encodes CASSQGGRWRSETQYF.

This clonotype was seen repeatedly, ten times or more. A junction end diverges from the germline sequence, so it may reflect a read error. The rearrangement links TRBV5-1 to TRBJ1-5; 7 nucleotides align to TRBD1. Per the germline V gene, CDR1 is SGHRS and CDR2 is YFSETQ. The CDR3 extends over 14 amino acids. The CDR3 reads CASSLGTGNQPQHF. The CDR3 nucleotides read TGTGCCAGCAGCTTAGGGACAGGCAATCAGCCCCAGCATTTT.

This clonotype has a handful of counts. The chain has TRBV6-5 and TRBJ1-6; D not resolved. Germline values: CDR1 MNHEY, CDR2 SVGAGI. The CDR3 runs to 15 residues. Trimming shortened V by 2 bases and J by 9 bases, and 14 bases separated the two germline ends. Here the CDR3 DNA reads TGTGCCAGCAGTTACACGAGGGTAGCGGTTTCACCCCTCCACTTT. It encodes CASSYTRVAVSPLHF.

The rearrangement joins TRBV7-9 to TRBJ1-3; TRBD1 might be the D (5 bases). V shed 5 bases and J shed 2 bases, with 13 bases lying between them. Germline loops: CDR1 SEHNR, CDR2 FQNEAQ (reference sequence). The CDR3 is 15 residues long. The CDR3 DNA follows: TGTGCCAGCAGCGGGGCGCGAGGGACTGGAAACACCATATATTTT. Amino acid sequence: CASSGARGTGNTIYF.

The chain combines TRBV4-2 with TRBJ2-1; 10 bases align to TRBD2. With 1 base clipped from V and 6 bases from J, the junction kept 3 bases outside the gene matches. CDR3 length equals 15 residues. Germline loops: CDR1 LGHNA, CDR2 YNFKEQ. The CDR3: CASSQGLAGTNEQFF. The CDR3 DNA reads as TGTGCCAGCAGCCAAGGACTAGCGGGTACCAATGAGCAGTTCTTC.

A remark on this clonotype: This may arise from a read error, as a much more abundant clone is one base away. The chain employs TRBV7-9 and TRBJ2-1; the match to TRBD2 covers 8 bases. After removal of 0 bases from V and 8 bases from J, the junction contained 9 bases not matched to a gene. CDR1 and CDR2 (germline): SEHNR, FQNEAQ (reference sequence). This CDR3 has 16 amino acids. The CDR3 sequence is CASSLAKRGSIHEQFF. CDR3 DNA: TGTGCCAGCAGCTTAGCGAAGCGGGGGAGTATCCATGAGCAGTTCTTC.

This clonotype was detected many times. CDR3 residues: CASSGDRFATNEKLFF. CDR3 bases: TGTGCCAGCAGTGGGGACAGATTTGCAACTAATGAAAAACTGTTTTTT. J is TRBJ1-4 and V is TRBV6-1, with TRBD1 identical over 7 bases. Per the germline V gene, CDR1 is MNHNS and CDR2 is SASEGT. With 4 bases clipped from V and 0 bases from J, the junction kept 5 bases outside the gene matches. The CDR3 is 16 residues long.

J is TRBJ2-3 and V is TRBV20-1; 10 nucleotides line up with TRBD1. Germline lookup yields CDR1 DFQATT and CDR2 SNEGSKA (reference sequence). The CDR3 loop spans 12 amino acids. CDR3 in amino acids: CSVGDRGDTQYF. In DNA form, the CDR3 reads TGCAGCGTAGGGGACAGGGGAGATACGCAGTATTTT.

This rearrangement joins TRBV20-1 to TRBJ1-4, with D hard to call. Germline-derived CDR1 and CDR2 are DFQATT and SNEGSKA (reference sequence). With 3 bases removed from V and 8 bases from J, the gap between germline ends came to 19 bases. This CDR3 has 15 residues. The DNA for the CDR3 is TGCAGTGCTAGTATCCCGGGTTTTGAGGGAGAAAAACTGTTTTTT. Translated: CSASIPGFEGEKLFF.

This chain joins TRBV19 and TRBJ1-2; D may be TRBD1 (5 bases). Germline assignment: CDR1 LNHDA and CDR2 SQIVND (reference sequence). Trimming removed 9 bases from V and 4 bases from J, with 9 bases in between. The length of the CDR3 is 11 residues. The CDR3 region has the DNA TGTGCCAGCCGACAGACCTATGGCTACACCTTC. Residues: CASRQTYGYTF.

This clonotype was detected ten times or more. V usage is TRBV6-2 or TRBV6-3 and J usage is TRBJ1-5; TRBD1 might be the D (6 bases). Germline V gene data show CDR1 as MNHEY and CDR2 as SVGEGT. The CDR3 spans 16 residues. V was pared by 5 bases and J by 2 bases, with 16 bases between. The DNA of the CDR3 is TGTGCCAGCAGTGCTAGGACGGGGGGCGGCAATCAGCCCCAGCATTTT. Its protein is CASSARTGGGNQPQHF.

This clonotype has a handful of counts. The rearrangement links TRBV5-6 to TRBJ2-5; tentatively, D is TRBD1 or TRBD2 (6 bases each). Looked up from germline, CDR1 is SGHDT and CDR2 is YYEEEE. The CDR3 has 16 residues. Trimming took off 1 base at V and 4 bases at J, with 17 bases between the two ends. The CDR3 loop reads CASSLPSRGGPETQYF. The CDR3 region has the DNA TGTGCCAGCAGCTTGCCCTCCAGAGGGGGGCCAGAGACCCAGTACTTC.

This clonotype has a single count. A much more abundant neighbour one base away suggests this may be a read error. The chain has TRBV27 and TRBJ2-5; 10 bases align to TRBD1. The better agreement between TRBJ2-1 and the DNA end casts doubt on the J call. The CDR3 has 15 residues. The germline CDR1 and CDR2 sequences are MNHEY and SMNVEV (reference sequence). The CDR3 DNA sequence: TGTGCCAGCAGTTTCGACAGGGGGCTTTTAGAGACCCAGTTCTTC. Translated: CASSFDRGLLETQFF.

This clonotype was picked up many times. The V gene is TRBV28, the J gene TRBJ2-7; D is unresolved. V was trimmed by 6 bases and J by 7 bases, leaving 13 bases between them. The V gene's germline CDR1 is MDHEN and CDR2 SYDVKM. This CDR3 is built from 12 residues. Here the CDR3 DNA reads TGTGCCAGCAGATCAACCTCGAAAGAGCAGTACTTC. This translates into CASRSTSKEQYF.

V usage is TRBV2 and J usage is TRBJ2-1; 13 bases match TRBD2. CDR1 SNHLY and CDR2 FYNNEI come from the germline V gene. CDR3 length equals 16 residues. J was trimmed by 7 bases and V by 2 bases; bases with no gene match: 5. This CDR3 reads CASSEFGTSGTNEQFF. CDR3 sequence (DNA): TGTGCCAGCAGTGAATTCGGGACTAGCGGGACTAATGAGCAGTTCTTC. Filled out from reference TRBV2 and TRBJ2-1, the complete variable domain reads EPEVTQTPSHQVTQMGQEVILRCVPISNHLYFYWYRQILGQKVEFLVSFYNNEISEKSEIFDDQFSVERPDGSNFTLKIRSTKLEDSAMYFCASSEFGTSGTNEQFFGPGTRLTVL.

This clonotype was recorded at least ten times. The chain couples TRBV5-1 to TRBJ1-2; D uncertain. CDR1 and CDR2 (germline): SGHRS, YFSETQ. There are 14 residues in the CDR3. V lost 0 bases and J lost 4, with 10 bases in between. The CDR3 bases are TGCGCCAGCAGCTTGGAGGGAGGGATCTATGGCTACACCTTC. Protein: CASSLEGGIYGYTF. Full variable domain (remainder filled in from reference TRBV5-1 and TRBJ1-2): KAGVTQTPRYLIKTRGQQVTLSCSPISGHRSVSWYQQTPGQGLQFLFEYFSETQRNKGNFPGRFSGRQFSNSRSEMNVSTLELGDSALYLCASSLEGGIYGYTFGSGTRLTVV.

The J gene is TRBJ1-6, the V gene TRBV6-1; 12 nucleotides match TRBD1. Germline values: CDR1 MNHNS, CDR2 SASEGT. CDR3 length: 17 residues. Unmatched junction bases numbered 9, after V lost 7 bases and J lost 5 bases. The CDR3 nucleotides read TGTGCCAGCACCCGTTCGGGACAGGGGGCCAATAATTCACCCCTCCACTTT. This gives the protein CASTRSGQGANNSPLHF.

This clonotype was detected many times. This chain links TRBV20-1 with TRBJ2-3, with 7 bases identical to TRBD1. This CDR3 spans 13 amino acids. Germline CDR1 and CDR2: DFQATT and SNEGSKA (reference sequence). The junction had 12 bases not matched to a gene; V was cut back by 5 bases and J by 10 bases. CDR3 coding DNA: TGCAGTGCTTTGGTGCTGGGACAGTCAGCGCAGTATTTT. Amino acids: CSALVLGQSAQYF.